A selection of T cell receptor beta chains follows, all from one sample in a study of blood T cell repertoires in COVID-19. Only in-frame clones appear in the TCRdb table, and some are missing; sequencing was by immunoSEQ multiplex PCR. The sample holds over 50,000 clones; around 87% are singletons and the top ten take 7.8%. Sequencing input: peripheral blood. Every receptor here comes from a middle-aged man with active COVID-19. Both conserved end residues are trimmed from each CDR3. Each record gives: J gene, V gene, CDR3 protein.

j_call: TRBJ2-1
v_call: TRBV18
cdr3_aa: ASSPLQGSRQNEQF

j_call: TRBJ1-5
v_call: TRBV5-6
cdr3_aa: ASSLRRGVGNQPQH

j_call: TRBJ2-2
v_call: TRBV7-9
cdr3_aa: ASSPQGVNTGELF

j_call: TRBJ1-3
v_call: TRBV4-3
cdr3_aa: ASSQGRFGNTIY

j_call: TRBJ2-1
v_call: TRBV19
cdr3_aa: ASSIGSYNEQF

j_call: TRBJ1-5
v_call: TRBV12-3/TRBV12-4
cdr3_aa: ASRQGMGQPQH

j_call: TRBJ1-1
v_call: TRBV18
cdr3_aa: ASSGLGRTNTEAF

j_call: TRBJ1-2
v_call: TRBV10-3
cdr3_aa: AITPGQALGYT

j_call: TRBJ2-1
v_call: TRBV20-1
cdr3_aa: SAPSYNEQF

j_call: TRBJ2-3
v_call: TRBV9
cdr3_aa: ASSETQNTDTQY

j_call: TRBJ1-3
v_call: TRBV5-1
cdr3_aa: ASSEGQTFSGNTIY

j_call: TRBJ2-7
v_call: TRBV5-4
cdr3_aa: ASSPDNYEQY

j_call: TRBJ2-7
v_call: TRBV10-3
cdr3_aa: AISQGQGDVYEQY

j_call: TRBJ2-1
v_call: TRBV7-3
cdr3_aa: ASSLNRPNEQF

j_call: TRBJ1-5
v_call: TRBV30
cdr3_aa: AWSTDSNQPQH

j_call: TRBJ2-6
v_call: TRBV9
cdr3_aa: ASSVVPQFSGANVLT

j_call: TRBJ1-1
v_call: TRBV13
cdr3_aa: ASSYRNSPYTEAF

j_call: TRBJ2-7
v_call: TRBV6-5
cdr3_aa: ASSSVPGQASYEQY

j_call: TRBJ2-7
v_call: TRBV5-4
cdr3_aa: ASSVDSGPYEQY

j_call: TRBJ1-1
v_call: TRBV5-6
cdr3_aa: ASSWDRGWDTEAF

j_call: TRBJ1-1
v_call: TRBV7-9
cdr3_aa: ASSRSGQTDEAF

j_call: TRBJ2-1
v_call: TRBV24-1
cdr3_aa: ATSVRGGFGDEQF

j_call: TRBJ1-1
v_call: TRBV19
cdr3_aa: ASSIGPGQGAPEAF

j_call: TRBJ1-5
v_call: TRBV4-2
cdr3_aa: ASSQDVGGNQPQH

j_call: TRBJ1-4
v_call: TRBV5-4
cdr3_aa: ASSSDGGSNEKLF

j_call: TRBJ1-2
v_call: TRBV9
cdr3_aa: ASTPDPGLLQGGYT

j_call: TRBJ2-2
v_call: TRBV5-1
cdr3_aa: ASSVSNTGELF

j_call: TRBJ2-1
v_call: TRBV7-3
cdr3_aa: ASSPERAGYNEQF

j_call: TRBJ2-7
v_call: TRBV7-2
cdr3_aa: ASSLGFQGAYEQY

j_call: TRBJ1-2
v_call: TRBV28
cdr3_aa: ASSPQAGIGGYT

j_call: TRBJ2-5
v_call: TRBV3-1/TRBV3-2
cdr3_aa: ASSYRRGAQETQY

j_call: TRBJ2-7
v_call: TRBV19
cdr3_aa: ASSKVGTYEQY

j_call: TRBJ1-6
v_call: TRBV7-2
cdr3_aa: ASGNSYNSPLH

j_call: TRBJ2-2
v_call: TRBV7-9
cdr3_aa: ASSIPGLAGGHTGELF

j_call: TRBJ2-7
v_call: TRBV6-6
cdr3_aa: ASSPPLSGQY

j_call: TRBJ2-6
v_call: TRBV19
cdr3_aa: ASTGGPSGANVLT

j_call: TRBJ2-5
v_call: TRBV4-3
cdr3_aa: ASSPRHSGLAGRETQY

j_call: TRBJ1-3
v_call: TRBV6-5
cdr3_aa: ASSYSTGSGNTIY

j_call: TRBJ1-1
v_call: TRBV7-9
cdr3_aa: ASSVNQGTEAF

j_call: TRBJ2-7
v_call: TRBV29-1
cdr3_aa: SVGASGDSAEQY

j_call: TRBJ2-7
v_call: TRBV5-1
cdr3_aa: ASSFFGQDEQY

j_call: TRBJ1-2
v_call: TRBV24-1
cdr3_aa: ATETSSDYGYT

j_call: TRBJ1-4
v_call: TRBV7-2
cdr3_aa: ASSSAGQGGVIFGEKLF

j_call: TRBJ2-2
v_call: TRBV4-3
cdr3_aa: ASSQAGTGTGELF

j_call: TRBJ2-1
v_call: TRBV14
cdr3_aa: ASSRPGRPLGGPEQF

j_call: TRBJ2-2
v_call: TRBV6-1
cdr3_aa: ASSDQKRTGARNTGELF

j_call: TRBJ1-1
v_call: TRBV6-2/TRBV6-3
cdr3_aa: ASSLGGAPEAF

j_call: TRBJ2-7
v_call: TRBV6-5
cdr3_aa: ASRRDRSSYEQY

j_call: TRBJ1-1
v_call: TRBV7-2
cdr3_aa: ASTLQGSTEAF

j_call: TRBJ1-1
v_call: TRBV3-1/TRBV3-2
cdr3_aa: ASSRGTVYNTEAF

j_call: TRBJ1-5
v_call: TRBV10-3
cdr3_aa: AISAGGVGNQPQH

j_call: TRBJ2-5
v_call: TRBV9
cdr3_aa: ASSTSGRVQETQY

j_call: TRBJ1-1
v_call: TRBV7-8
cdr3_aa: ASSLGTAMNTEAF